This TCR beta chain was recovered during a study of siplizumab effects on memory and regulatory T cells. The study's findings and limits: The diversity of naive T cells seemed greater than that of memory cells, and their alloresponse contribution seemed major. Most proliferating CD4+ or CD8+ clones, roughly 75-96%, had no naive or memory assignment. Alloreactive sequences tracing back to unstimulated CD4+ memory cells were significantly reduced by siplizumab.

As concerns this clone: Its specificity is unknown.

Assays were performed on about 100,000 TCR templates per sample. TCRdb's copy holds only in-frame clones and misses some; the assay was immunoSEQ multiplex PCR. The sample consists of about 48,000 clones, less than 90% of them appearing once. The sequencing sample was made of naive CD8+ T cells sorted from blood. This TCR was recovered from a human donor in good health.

The CDR3, as DNA: TGTGCCAGTAGTCCCCATACAGGGGGGAACTACGAGCAGTACTTC. This sequence encodes CASSPHTGGNYEQYF. The chain carries TRBV19 and TRBJ2-7; the match to TRBD1 covers 8 bases. With V trimmed by 5 bases and J by 3 bases, 9 bases remained unmatched. CDR3 length: 15 amino acids. In germline, CDR1 is LNHDA, CDR2 SQIVND (reference sequence). Based on the CDR3 plus reference TRBV19 and TRBJ2-7, the full variable domain is DGGITQSPKYLFRKEGQNVTLSCEQNLNHDAMYWYRQDPGQGLRLIYYSQIVNDFQKGDIAEGYSVSREKKESFPLTVTSAQKNPTAFYLCASSPHTGGNYEQYFGPGTRLTVT.